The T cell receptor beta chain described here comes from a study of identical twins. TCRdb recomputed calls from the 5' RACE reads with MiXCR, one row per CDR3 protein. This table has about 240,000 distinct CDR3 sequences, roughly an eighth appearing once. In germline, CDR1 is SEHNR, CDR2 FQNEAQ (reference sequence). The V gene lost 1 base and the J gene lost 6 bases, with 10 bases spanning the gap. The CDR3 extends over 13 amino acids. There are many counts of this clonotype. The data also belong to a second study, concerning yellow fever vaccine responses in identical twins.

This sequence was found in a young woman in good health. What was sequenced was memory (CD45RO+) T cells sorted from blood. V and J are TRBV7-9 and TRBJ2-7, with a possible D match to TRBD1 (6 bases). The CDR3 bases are TGTGCCAGCAGCTTAGGAGGGACACCCGAGCAGTACTTC. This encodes CASSLGGTPEQYF. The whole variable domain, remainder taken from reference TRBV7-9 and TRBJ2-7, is DTGVSQNPRHKITKRGQNVTFRCDPISEHNRLYWYRQTLGQGPEFLTYFQNEAQLEKSRLLSDRFSAERPKGSFSTLEIQRTEQGDSAMYLCASSLGGTPEQYFGPGTRLTVT.